This TCR beta chain was retrieved from a study of CD8+ T cells in alopecia areata (dated by TCRdb to 2016 to 2018). With regard to the full study: Treated patients were enrolled in an open-label pilot trial of oral tofacitinib, 5 to 10 mg twice daily, for moderate-to-severe alopecia areata. In treated patients, disease severity was measured using the SALT score, which gives the percentage of scalp surface area affected. To study T cell clonal expansion in alopecia areata, the researchers applied high-throughput TCRbeta sequencing to both the C3H/HeJ mouse model and human patients. immunoSEQ multiplex PCR using 35 Vbeta forward primers and 13 Jbeta reverse primers was used to amplify TCRbeta CDR3 regions. Scalp clonality was compared across normal scalp (n=4), patchy alopecia areata scalp (n=8), and alopecia totalis/universalis scalp (n=8). Tofacitinib was given for 6 to 18 months, followed by 6 months of follow-up off drug to assess delayed response and recurrence. Biopsies were taken from tofacitinib-treated patients at baseline and again at 4 and 24 weeks into treatment, and several of those patients also had a later scalp biopsy. Scalp tissue and sorted CD4+ and CD8+ peripheral blood T cells from patchy and totalis/universalis alopecia areata patients and from healthy controls were covered by human TCRbeta sequencing. RNA was extracted with the PAXgene miRNA kit for fixed scalp, the miRNeasy kit for PBMCs, and the RNeasy kit for mouse skin. Study-level results and caveats: Shared TCR sequences between patients were less evident than in mice, which may be partly attributable to HLA diversity in the patient population. During tofacitinib treatment, many expanded lesional clones remained in scalp and blood, and this persistence may partly explain relapse after treatment is stopped. With tofacitinib, both scalp clonality and the number of expanded CD8+ clones among the top 100 scalp clones went down significantly. Scalp TCR repertoire analysis is complicated because resident alphabeta T cells in normal human skin are also sequenced, whereas mouse skin is dominated by gammadelta T cells. Because the treated cohort was small and had only one nonresponder, larger studies are needed to examine links between baseline CD8+ expansion and response. Higher clonality and more expanded CD8+ clones were observed in lesional scalp than in normal scalp, particularly in alopecia totalis/universalis, a finding suggestive of antigenic drive.

Receptors were amplified or captured by the immunoSEQ multiplex PCR assay. For TCR sequencing, RNA was extracted from every sample and reverse transcribed into cDNA to serve as template. First-strand cDNA was synthesized using SuperScript III with a 2:1 mix of oligo-dT and random hexamers. A synthetic immune receptor repertoire was used to gauge amplification bias, and whatever bias remained was removed computationally. Regarding the original processing steps: After raw reads were preprocessed to remove errors, the CDR3 was defined following IMGT conventions as running from the conserved cysteine to phenylalanine. To get clonality, Shannon entropy was normalized by log2 of the number of productive unique TCRs and the result was subtracted from 1. Scalp TCRbeta sequences were cross-referenced with sorted blood CD4 and CD8 repertoires so that the CD4 or CD8 identity of scalp clones could be inferred. This is the immuneACCESS table as TCRdb keeps it, with only in-frame sequences that have V and J called. A part of the clones is gone; compared with another copy, unresolved V genes explain less than half, and the rest is unexplained. V, J and clone size derive from that table, while D and trimming were established from the DNA sequence. Within this sample are about 210,000 clones, with about 64% of them counted one time only. The ten top clones hold 4% to 5% of the sample.

The germline V gene (reference sequence) provides CDR1 GTSNPN and CDR2 SVGIG. Including the terminal cysteine and phenylalanine, the CDR3 comprises 14 residues. The only DNA kept is the CDR3, 42 bases in frame from the first base. V ends up 2 bases short and J 4 bases short, with an unmatched junction base count of 5. The time point tag for this specimen amounts to: about 4 weeks on oral tofacitinib. Reading the label with the study, this specimen's treatment or condition is: oral pan-JAK inhibitor, 5-10 mg twice daily. Peripheral blood and lesional scalp punch biopsies were obtained from patients with alopecia areata. After PBMCs were isolated by density centrifugation and stained for CD3, CD4 and CD8, a FACSAria was used to sort CD4+ and CD8+ T cells. As to this clone: Its specific antigen is unknown. Base qualities are not at hand, and no much larger clone is one base apart.

This sequence was found in a human donor with alopecia areata. The sequenced sample was CD4+ T cells sorted from blood, obtained at week 4, from a patient treated with tofacitinib. The chain is assembled from TRBV30 and TRBJ1-2, and 9 junction bases match TRBD1. The CDR3 has the sequence CAWSTTGGSYGYTF. At the DNA level, the sequence is TGTGCCTGGAGTACTACAGGGGGCTCCTATGGCTACACCTTC.